This TCR beta chain is drawn from a study of blood T cell repertoires in COVID-19. Study-level background: Collection of acute and convalescent COVID-19 samples took place in the United States, Italy and Spain. PBMCs, B-cell-depleted T cells, or T cells provided the cDNA or gDNA that made up the material.

Authors' methods: Estimated nucleated cell counts came from reference gene primer amplification. The assay was immunoSEQ multiplex PCR, and TCRdb's table has in-frame clones only and misses some. Clone size and the V and J calls come from that table; the DNA yielded D and trimming. The sample holds nearly 350,000 clones, around 88% seen once. The V end was cut by 3 bases, the J end by 7 bases, with 24 bases between. Germline V CDR1 and CDR2: SGHVS, FNYEAQ. The CDR3 extends over 18 amino acids. Only one count was recorded for this clone. The chain joins TRBV7-6 to TRBJ2-2; a weak D match, TRBD2 (7 bases). The sequenced sample consisted of peripheral blood. The receptor's source is a man between 25 and 39 years old with active or convalescent COVID-19. The CDR3 is CASSFLEDFAGAGGELFF. Written as DNA, the CDR3 is TGTGCCAGCAGCTTCCTGGAAGATTTCGCGGGGGCTGGCGGGGAGCTGTTTTTT.